A selection of T cell receptor beta chains follows, all from one sample in a study of cytomegalovirus exposure and HLA in healthy donors. TCRdb keeps only in-frame clones here, not all; method: immunoSEQ multiplex PCR. The sample totals 25,000 to 40,000 clones. The sample taken for sequencing was PBMCs. The receptors were gathered from a man between 35 and 55 years old in good health and CMV-seronegative. Each CDR3 is given with its conserved first and last residue. The D gene is left open where the match is weak.

D gene | CDR3 length | J gene | V gene | CDR3 protein | CDR3 DNA
- | 17 | TRBJ1-5 | TRBV28 | CASSLDLGTEIDQPQHF | TGTGCCAGCAGTTTAGACCTAGGGACTGAGATAGATCAGCCCCAGCATTTT
- | 13 | TRBJ1-2 | TRBV29-1 | CSVGGGLDYGYTF | TGCAGCGTCGGTGGGGGGTTGGACTATGGCTACACCTTC
- | 20 | TRBJ1-3 | TRBV11-3 | CASSPWTDSKTDSSGNNIYF | TGTGCCAGCAGCCCATGGACGGATAGTAAAACCGACAGCTCTGGAAACAACATATATTTT
TRBD1 | 17 | TRBJ1-3 | TRBV9 | CASSAETGQGHRNTIYF | TGTGCCAGCAGCGCCGAAACAGGACAGGGGCATAGAAACACCATATATTTT
- | 15 | TRBJ1-6 | TRBV27 | CASSLSQGYNSPLHF | TGTGCCAGCAGTTTAAGCCAGGGGTATAATTCACCCCTCCACTTT
TRBD1 | 14 | TRBJ2-3 | TRBV19 | CASSKGTGVDTQYF | TGTGCCAGTAGTAAAGGGACAGGGGTAGATACGCAGTATTTT
TRBD2 | 16 | TRBJ2-7 | TRBV15 | CATSRRSSGDPYEQYF | TGTGCCACCAGCAGACGGTCTAGCGGGGACCCCTACGAGCAGTACTTC
- | 13 | TRBJ2-2 | TRBV6-1 | CASTLFRDGELFF | TGTGCCAGCACTCTGTTCCGGGACGGGGAGCTGTTTTTT
- | 16 | TRBJ1-4 | TRBV5-6 | CASSFGRGATNEKLFF | TGTGCCAGCAGCTTCGGTAGGGGTGCAACTAATGAAAAACTGTTTTTT
- | 14 | TRBJ1-2 | TRBV30 | CASTVGPPNYGYTF | TGTGCCTCGACTGTGGGGCCCCCTAACTATGGCTACACCTTC
TRBD2 | 15 | TRBJ2-7 | TRBV14 | CASSQEGSGSYEQYF | TGTGCCAGCAGCCAAGAAGGTAGCGGGAGTTACGAGCAGTACTTC
- | 16 | TRBJ2-6 | TRBV18 | CASSPRDFSGANVLTF | TGTGCCAGCTCACCACGAGATTTCTCTGGGGCCAACGTCCTGACTTTC
- | 14 | TRBJ2-7 | TRBV14 | CASSPMVVEYEQYF | TGTGCCAGCAGTCCCATGGTAGTTGAGTACGAGCAGTACTTC
TRBD1 | 14 | TRBJ2-7 | TRBV30 | CAWRGTGGRYEQYF | TGTGCCTGGAGAGGGACAGGGGGCAGATACGAGCAGTACTTC
TRBD2 | 14 | TRBJ2-1 | TRBV5-1 | CASSLGLAGNEQFF | TGCGCCAGCAGCTTGGGCCTAGCGGGCAATGAGCAGTTCTTC
- | 13 | TRBJ1-5 | TRBV30 | CAWGQRGNQPQHF | TGTGCCTGGGGACAGCGTGGCAATCAGCCCCAGCATTTT
- | 11 | TRBJ1-4 | TRBV7-9 | CASSFGEKLFF | TGTGCCAGCAGCTTCGGTGAAAAACTGTTTTTT
TRBD1 | 16 | TRBJ1-1 | TRBV18 | CASSPEQGAMNTEAFF | TGTGCCAGCTCACCGGAACAGGGGGCAATGAACACTGAAGCTTTCTTT
TRBD1 | 13 | TRBJ1-2 | TRBV10-3 | CAISQTGENGYTF | TGTGCCATCAGTCAGACAGGGGAAAATGGCTACACCTTC
TRBD1 | 14 | TRBJ2-5 | TRBV4-1 | CASSQTGHQETQYF | TGCGCCAGCAGCCAGACAGGGCATCAAGAGACCCAGTACTTC
TRBD1 | 18 | TRBJ2-6 | TRBV9 | CASSLPGQGVGGANVLTF | TGTGCCAGCAGCCTGCCGGGACAGGGGGTTGGTGGGGCCAACGTCCTGACTTTC
- | 17 | TRBJ1-3 | TRBV27 | CASSGGGLVSSGNTIYF | TGTGCCAGCAGTGGCGGCGGTCTTGTGAGCTCTGGAAACACCATATATTTT
TRBD2 | 15 | TRBJ2-2 | TRBV18 | CASSQPGLPTGELFF | TGTGCCAGCTCCCAACCGGGACTACCGACCGGGGAGCTGTTTTTT
TRBD1 | 15 | TRBJ1-5 | TRBV18 | CASSPQGAGNQPQHF | TGTGCCAGCTCACCACAGGGGGCAGGCAATCAGCCCCAGCATTTT
TRBD1 | 17 | TRBJ1-4 | TRBV4-3 | CASSQDRGGGRNEKLFF | TGCGCCAGCAGCCAAGATCGCGGAGGGGGCCGAAATGAAAAACTGTTTTTT
- | 14 | TRBJ1-1 | TRBV5-4 | CASKREGSGFGAFF | TGTGCCAGCAAAAGGGAGGGGTCTGGTTTTGGGGCTTTCTTT
- | 17 | TRBJ2-1 | TRBV7-9 | CASRRTGIADSDNEQFF | TGTGCCAGCAGACGAACCGGCATAGCGGACTCCGACAATGAGCAGTTCTTC
- | 11 | TRBJ2-5 | TRBV11-1 | CASSLSTAQYF | TGTGCCAGCAGCCTCTCTACGGCCCAGTACTTC
TRBD2 | 15 | TRBJ2-1 | TRBV6-6 | CATSPIAGVYNEQFF | TGTGCCACCTCTCCCATAGCGGGAGTCTACAATGAGCAGTTCTTC
TRBD1 | 15 | TRBJ2-7 | TRBV7-2 | CASSFPGTGTYEQYF | TGTGCCAGCAGCTTCCCCGGGACAGGGACCTACGAGCAGTACTTC
- | 15 | TRBJ2-3 | TRBV10-3 | CAISETAGRTDTQYF | TGTGCCATCAGTGAAACTGCGGGAAGAACAGATACGCAGTATTTT
- | 15 | TRBJ1-1 | TRBV9 | CASSVDGQGSTEAFF | TGTGCCAGCAGCGTAGACGGTCAGGGAAGCACTGAAGCTTTCTTT
- | 13 | TRBJ2-5 | TRBV7-7 | CASSLGRGETQYF | TGTGCCAGCAGCTTAGGCAGGGGAGAGACCCAGTACTTC
TRBD2 | 16 | TRBJ2-2 | TRBV7-9 | CASSSGTSANTGELFF | TGTGCCAGCAGCTCAGGGACTAGCGCGAACACCGGGGAGCTGTTTTTT
- | 15 | TRBJ2-1 | TRBV14 | CASSGGRGSYNEQFF | TGTGCCAGCAGCGGAGGCAGGGGCTCCTACAATGAGCAGTTCTTC
TRBD1 | 15 | TRBJ1-1 | TRBV4-2 | CASSQGEGTGTEAFF | TGTGCCAGCAGCCAAGGTGAGGGGACAGGTACTGAAGCTTTCTTT
TRBD2 | 16 | TRBJ2-1 | TRBV19 | CASSGLAGVHYNEQFF | TGTGCCAGTAGTGGACTAGCGGGAGTCCACTACAATGAGCAGTTCTTC